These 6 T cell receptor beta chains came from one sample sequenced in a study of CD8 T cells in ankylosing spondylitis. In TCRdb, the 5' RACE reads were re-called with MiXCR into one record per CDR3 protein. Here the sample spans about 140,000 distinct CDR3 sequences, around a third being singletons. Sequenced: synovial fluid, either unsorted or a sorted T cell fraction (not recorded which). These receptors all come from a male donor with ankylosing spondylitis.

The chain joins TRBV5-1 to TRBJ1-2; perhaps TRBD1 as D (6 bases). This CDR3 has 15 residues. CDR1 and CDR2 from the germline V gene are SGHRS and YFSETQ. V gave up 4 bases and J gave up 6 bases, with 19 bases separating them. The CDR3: CASSRDGQTLNGYTF. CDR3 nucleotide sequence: TGCGCCAGCAGCCGCGACGGACAGACACTCAATGGCTACACCTTC.

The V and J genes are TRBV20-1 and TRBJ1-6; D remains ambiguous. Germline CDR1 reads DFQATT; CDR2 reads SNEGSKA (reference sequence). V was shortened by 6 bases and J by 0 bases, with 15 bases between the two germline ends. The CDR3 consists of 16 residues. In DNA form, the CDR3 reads TGCAGTGCCGCCTCCCCGGATAGCTCCTATAATTCACCCCTCCACTTT. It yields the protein CSAASPDSSYNSPLHF.

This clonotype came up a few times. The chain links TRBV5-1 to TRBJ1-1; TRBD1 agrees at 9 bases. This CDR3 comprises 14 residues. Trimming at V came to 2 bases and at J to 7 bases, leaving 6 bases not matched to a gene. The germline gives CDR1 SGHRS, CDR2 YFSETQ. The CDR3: CASSFGQGQGEAFF. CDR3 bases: TGCGCCAGCAGCTTTGGACAGGGGCAGGGTGAAGCTTTCTTT.

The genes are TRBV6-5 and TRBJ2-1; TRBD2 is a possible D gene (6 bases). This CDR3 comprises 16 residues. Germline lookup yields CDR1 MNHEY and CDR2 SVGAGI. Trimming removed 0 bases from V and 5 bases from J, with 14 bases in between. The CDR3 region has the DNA TGTGCCAGCAGTTACTCGGGGGGTAGCGGAGACAATGAGCAGTTCTTC. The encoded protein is CASSYSGGSGDNEQFF.

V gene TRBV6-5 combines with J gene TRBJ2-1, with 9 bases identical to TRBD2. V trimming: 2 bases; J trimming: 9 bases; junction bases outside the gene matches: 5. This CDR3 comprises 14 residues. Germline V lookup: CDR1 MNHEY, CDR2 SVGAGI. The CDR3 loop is CASSYGGGAPEQFF. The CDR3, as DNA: TGTGCCAGCAGTTACGGCGGGGGGGCCCCTGAGCAGTTCTTC.

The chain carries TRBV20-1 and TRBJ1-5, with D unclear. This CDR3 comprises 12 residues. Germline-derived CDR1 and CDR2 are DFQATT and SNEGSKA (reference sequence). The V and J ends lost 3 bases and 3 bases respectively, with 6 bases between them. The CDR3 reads CSASQNNQPQHF. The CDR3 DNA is TGCAGTGCTAGCCAGAACAATCAGCCCCAGCATTTT.